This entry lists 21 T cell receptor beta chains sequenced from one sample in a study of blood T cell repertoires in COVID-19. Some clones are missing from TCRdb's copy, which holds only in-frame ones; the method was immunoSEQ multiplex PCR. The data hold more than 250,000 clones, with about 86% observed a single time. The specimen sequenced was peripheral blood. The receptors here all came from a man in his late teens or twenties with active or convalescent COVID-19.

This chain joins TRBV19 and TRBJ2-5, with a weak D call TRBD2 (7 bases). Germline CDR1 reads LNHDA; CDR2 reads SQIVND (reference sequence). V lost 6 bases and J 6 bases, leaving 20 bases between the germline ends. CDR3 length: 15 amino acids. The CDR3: CASSNTGGGVQTQYF. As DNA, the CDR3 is TGTGCCAGTAGCAACACAGGCGGGGGCGTTCAGACCCAGTACTTC.

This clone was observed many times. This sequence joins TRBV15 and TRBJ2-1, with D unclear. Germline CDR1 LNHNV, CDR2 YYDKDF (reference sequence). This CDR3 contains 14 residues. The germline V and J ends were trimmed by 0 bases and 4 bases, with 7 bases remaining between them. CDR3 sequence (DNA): TGTGCCACCAGCAGAGATCAGAGGTACAATGAGCAGTTCTTC. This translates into CATSRDQRYNEQFF. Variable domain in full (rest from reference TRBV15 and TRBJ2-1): DAMVIQNPRYQVTQFGKPVTLSCSQTLNHNVMYWYQQKSSQAPKLLFHYYDKDFNNEADTPDNFQSRRPNTSFCFLDIRSPGLGDTAMYLCATSRDQRYNEQFFGPGTRLTVL.

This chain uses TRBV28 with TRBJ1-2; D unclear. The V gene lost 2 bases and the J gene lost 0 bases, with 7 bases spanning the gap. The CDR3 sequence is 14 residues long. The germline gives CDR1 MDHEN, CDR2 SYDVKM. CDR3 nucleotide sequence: TGTGCCAGCAGTTTAGACGGGACTAACTATGGCTACACCTTC. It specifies CASSLDGTNYGYTF.

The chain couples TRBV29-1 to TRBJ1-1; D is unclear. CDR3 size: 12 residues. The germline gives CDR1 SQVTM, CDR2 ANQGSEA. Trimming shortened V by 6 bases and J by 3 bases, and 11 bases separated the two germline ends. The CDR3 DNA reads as TGCAGCGTGGCCGGGTCGGACACTGAAGCTTTCTTT. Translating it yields CSVAGSDTEAFF.

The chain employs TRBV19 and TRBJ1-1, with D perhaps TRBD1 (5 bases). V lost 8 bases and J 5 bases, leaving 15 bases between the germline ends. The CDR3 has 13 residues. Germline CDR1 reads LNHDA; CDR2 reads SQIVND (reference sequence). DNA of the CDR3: TGTGCCAGTGGGGCAGGCGGGGCAACTGAAGCTTTCTTT. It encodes CASGAGGATEAFF.

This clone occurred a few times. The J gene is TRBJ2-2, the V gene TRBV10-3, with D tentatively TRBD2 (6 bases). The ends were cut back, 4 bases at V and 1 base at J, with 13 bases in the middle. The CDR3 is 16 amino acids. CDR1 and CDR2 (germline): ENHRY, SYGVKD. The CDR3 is CAISAAGTENTGELFF. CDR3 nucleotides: TGTGCCATCAGTGCCGCCGGGACTGAGAACACCGGGGAGCTGTTTTTT.

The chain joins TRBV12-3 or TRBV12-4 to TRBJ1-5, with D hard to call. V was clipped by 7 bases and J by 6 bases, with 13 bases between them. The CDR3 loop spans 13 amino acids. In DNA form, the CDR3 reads TGTGCCAGCATGGTAGCGGGGTCTCAGCCCCAGCATTTT. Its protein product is CASMVAGSQPQHF.

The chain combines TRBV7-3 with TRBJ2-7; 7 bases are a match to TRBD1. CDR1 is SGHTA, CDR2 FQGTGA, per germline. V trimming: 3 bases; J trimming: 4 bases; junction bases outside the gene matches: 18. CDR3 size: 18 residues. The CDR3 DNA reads TGTGCCAGCAGCTTGGGGTGGCGGACAGGTCTTTTGTATTACGAGCAGTACTTC. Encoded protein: CASSLGWRTGLLYYEQYF.

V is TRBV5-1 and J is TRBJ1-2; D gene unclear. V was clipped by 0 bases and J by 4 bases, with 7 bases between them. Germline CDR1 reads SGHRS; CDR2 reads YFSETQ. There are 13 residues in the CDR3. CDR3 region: CASSLVSGYGYTF. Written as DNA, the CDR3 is TGCGCCAGCAGCTTGGTTTCAGGCTATGGCTACACCTTC.

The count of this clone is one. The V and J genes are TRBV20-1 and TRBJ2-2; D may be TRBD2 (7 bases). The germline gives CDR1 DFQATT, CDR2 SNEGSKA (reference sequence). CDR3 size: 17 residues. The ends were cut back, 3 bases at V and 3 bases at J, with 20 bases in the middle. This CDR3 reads CSASPSIGRGDTGELFF. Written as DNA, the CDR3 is TGCAGTGCTAGTCCTAGTATTGGGAGGGGGGACACCGGGGAGCTGTTTTTT.

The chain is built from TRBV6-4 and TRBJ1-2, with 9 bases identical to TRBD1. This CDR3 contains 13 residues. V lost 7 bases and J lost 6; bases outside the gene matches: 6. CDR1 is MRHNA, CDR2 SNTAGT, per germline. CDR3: CASIPGQGHGYTF. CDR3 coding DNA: TGTGCCAGCATCCCGGGACAGGGTCATGGCTACACCTTC.

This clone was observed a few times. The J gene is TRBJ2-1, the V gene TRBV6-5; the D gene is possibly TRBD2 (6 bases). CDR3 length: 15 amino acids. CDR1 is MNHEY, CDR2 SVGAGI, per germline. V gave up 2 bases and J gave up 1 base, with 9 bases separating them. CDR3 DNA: TGTGCCAGCAGTTACGATAGCGGATCCTACAATGAGCAGTTCTTC. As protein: CASSYDSGSYNEQFF.

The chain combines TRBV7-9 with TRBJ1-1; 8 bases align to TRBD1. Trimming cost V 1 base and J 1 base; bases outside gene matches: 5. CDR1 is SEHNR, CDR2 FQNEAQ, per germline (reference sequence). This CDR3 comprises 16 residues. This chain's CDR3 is CASSLEFGQGNTEAFF. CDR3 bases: TGTGCCAGCAGCTTAGAGTTCGGACAGGGGAACACTGAAGCTTTCTTT.

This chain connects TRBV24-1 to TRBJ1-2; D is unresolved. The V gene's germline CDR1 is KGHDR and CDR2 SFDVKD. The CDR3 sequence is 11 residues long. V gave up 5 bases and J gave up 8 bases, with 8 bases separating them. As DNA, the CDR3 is TGTGCCACCAGTGCGGGATCCGGCTACACCTTC. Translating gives CATSAGSGYTF.

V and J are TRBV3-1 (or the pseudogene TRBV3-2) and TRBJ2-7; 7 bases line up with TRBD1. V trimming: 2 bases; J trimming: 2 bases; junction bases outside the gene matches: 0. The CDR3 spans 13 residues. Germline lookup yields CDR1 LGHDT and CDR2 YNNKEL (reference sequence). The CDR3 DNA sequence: TGTGCCAGCAGCCAACAGGGGGCCTACGAGCAGTACTTC. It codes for CASSQQGAYEQYF.

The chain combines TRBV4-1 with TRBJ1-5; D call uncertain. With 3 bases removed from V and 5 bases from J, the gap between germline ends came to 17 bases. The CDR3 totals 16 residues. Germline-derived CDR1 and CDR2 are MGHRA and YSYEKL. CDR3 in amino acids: CASSHVGTARDQPQHF. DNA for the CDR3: TGCGCCAGCAGCCACGTAGGAACAGCTCGCGATCAGCCCCAGCATTTT.

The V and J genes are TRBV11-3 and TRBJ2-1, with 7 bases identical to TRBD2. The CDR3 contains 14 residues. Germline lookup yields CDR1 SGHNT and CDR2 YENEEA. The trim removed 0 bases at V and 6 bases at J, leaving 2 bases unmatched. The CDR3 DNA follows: TGTGCCAGCAGCTTAGAAGCGGGACCCAATGAGCAGTTCTTC. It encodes CASSLEAGPNEQFF.

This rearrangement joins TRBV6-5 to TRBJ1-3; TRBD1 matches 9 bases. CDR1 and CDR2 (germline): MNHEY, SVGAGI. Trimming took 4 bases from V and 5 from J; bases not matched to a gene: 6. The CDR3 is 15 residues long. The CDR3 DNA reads TGTGCCAGCAGTTTTTTGACAGGGGGTAGAAACACCATATATTTT. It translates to CASSFLTGGRNTIYF.

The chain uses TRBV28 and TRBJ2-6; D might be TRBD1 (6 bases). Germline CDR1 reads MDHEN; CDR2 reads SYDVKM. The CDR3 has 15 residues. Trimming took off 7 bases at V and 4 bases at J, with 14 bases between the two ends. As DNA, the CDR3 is TGTGCCAGCACGCCAGGGGCTACCGGGGCCAACGTCCTGACTTTC. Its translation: CASTPGATGANVLTF.

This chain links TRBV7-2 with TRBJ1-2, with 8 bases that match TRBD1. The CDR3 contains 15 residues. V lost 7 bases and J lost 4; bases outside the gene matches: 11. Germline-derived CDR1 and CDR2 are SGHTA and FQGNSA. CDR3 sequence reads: CASIFPGQETYGYTF. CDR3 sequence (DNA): TGTGCCAGCATTTTTCCGGGACAGGAGACCTATGGCTACACCTTC.

The CDR3 coding sequence is TGTGCCTGGAGTCGCGGGGGCGTGAACACCGGGGAGCTGTTTTTT. Protein sequence: CAWSRGGVNTGELFF. The chain combines TRBV30 with TRBJ2-2; tentatively, D is TRBD2 (7 bases). The CDR3 extends over 15 amino acids. CDR1 and CDR2 from the germline V gene are GTSNPN and SVGIG (reference sequence). Trimming pared 2 bases from V and 1 base from J, leaving 11 bases between.